A selection of T cell receptor beta chains follows, all from one sample in a study of blood T cell repertoires in COVID-19. TCRdb keeps only in-frame clones here, not all; method: immunoSEQ multiplex PCR. In the table there are about 220,000 clones, approximately 77% of which are singletons. Sequences were obtained from peripheral blood. Receptors were obtained from a woman aged 80 or over with acute or convalescent COVID-19. The CDR3 runs from the conserved cysteine through the conserved F or W. The D gene is left open where the match is weak. Size is stated for part of the rows, as once, few or many counts, or as a class when the clone is expanded.

abundance: -
len: 15
v_gene: TRBV5-1
d_gene: -
j_gene: TRBJ2-3
CDR3nt: TGCGCCAGCAGCTTGGCTGCAGGGAGGTTGGATACGCAGTATTTT
CDR3aa: CASSLAAGRLDTQYF

abundance: -
len: 12
v_gene: TRBV15
d_gene: TRBD1
j_gene: TRBJ1-1
CDR3nt: TGTGCCACCCGGACAGGGGAGGCTGAAGCTTTCTTT
CDR3aa: CATRTGEAEAFF

abundance: -
len: 16
v_gene: TRBV3-1/TRBV3-2
d_gene: TRBD1
j_gene: TRBJ1-1
CDR3nt: TGTGCCAGCAGCCAAGATCACAGGGGCGGGAACACTGAAGCTTTCTTT
CDR3aa: CASSQDHRGGNTEAFF

abundance: few
len: 13
v_gene: TRBV3-1/TRBV3-2
d_gene: -
j_gene: TRBJ2-5
CDR3nt: TGTGCCAGCAGCCAAGTTGGAGCGGAGACCCAGTACTTC
CDR3aa: CASSQVGAETQYF

abundance: -
len: 16
v_gene: TRBV5-4
d_gene: -
j_gene: TRBJ2-2
CDR3nt: TGTGCCAGCAGCTTGGGTTGGGGCGGTAACACCGGGGAGCTGTTTTTT
CDR3aa: CASSLGWGGNTGELFF

abundance: many
len: 12
v_gene: TRBV3-1/TRBV3-2
d_gene: -
j_gene: TRBJ1-4
CDR3nt: TGTGCCAGCAGCCAAGGATCCCTGAGTCTTTTCTTT
CDR3aa: CASSQGSLSLFF

abundance: -
len: 18
v_gene: TRBV3-1/TRBV3-2
d_gene: TRBD2
j_gene: TRBJ2-6
CDR3nt: TGTGCCAGCAGCCTAGGAGCGGGGGGGCCCTCTGGGGCCAACGTCCTGACTTTC
CDR3aa: CASSLGAGGPSGANVLTF

abundance: -
len: 16
v_gene: TRBV10-1
d_gene: -
j_gene: TRBJ2-7
CDR3nt: TGCGCCAGCAGTGAGTCGACAGGCGGGCGATTCTACGAGCAGTACTTC
CDR3aa: CASSESTGGRFYEQYF

abundance: -
len: 16
v_gene: TRBV7-2
d_gene: -
j_gene: TRBJ2-4
CDR3nt: TGTGCCAGCAGCTTAAGAGGTAGGGGGGCCAAAAACATTCAGTACTTC
CDR3aa: CASSLRGRGAKNIQYF

abundance: -
len: 16
v_gene: TRBV7-8
d_gene: TRBD1
j_gene: TRBJ2-1
CDR3nt: TGTGCCAGCAGCACCGGGACAGGACTATTACGGAATGAGCAGTTCTTC
CDR3aa: CASSTGTGLLRNEQFF

abundance: -
len: 14
v_gene: TRBV2
d_gene: -
j_gene: TRBJ2-2
CDR3nt: TGTGCCAGCAGAGCACTTTCTGACACCGGGGAGCTGTTTTTT
CDR3aa: CASRALSDTGELFF

abundance: -
len: 13
v_gene: TRBV11-1
d_gene: TRBD1
j_gene: TRBJ1-1
CDR3nt: TGTGCCAGCAGCTCCCGACAGGGAATTGAAGCTTTCTTT
CDR3aa: CASSSRQGIEAFF

abundance: -
len: 13
v_gene: TRBV29-1
d_gene: TRBD1
j_gene: TRBJ1-1
CDR3nt: TGCAGCGGGGCCGGACAGGCGAACACTGAAGCTTTCTTT
CDR3aa: CSGAGQANTEAFF

abundance: few
len: 16
v_gene: TRBV14
d_gene: TRBD2
j_gene: TRBJ2-3
CDR3nt: TGTGCCAGCAGCCAATCTCGGACTAGCGGAACAGATACGCAGTATTTT
CDR3aa: CASSQSRTSGTDTQYF

abundance: -
len: 15
v_gene: TRBV5-5
d_gene: -
j_gene: TRBJ2-7
CDR3nt: TGTGCCAGCAGCTTGGCCAGGTCAGACCCCTACGAGCAGTACTTC
CDR3aa: CASSLARSDPYEQYF

abundance: -
len: 14
v_gene: TRBV5-1
d_gene: TRBD1
j_gene: TRBJ1-5
CDR3nt: TGCGCCAGCAGCCCGACAGGGAACAATCAGCCCCAGCATTTT
CDR3aa: CASSPTGNNQPQHF

abundance: -
len: 14
v_gene: TRBV7-9
d_gene: TRBD2
j_gene: TRBJ2-7
CDR3nt: TGTGCCAGCAGCTTACGCGGGGGGGCAGACGAGCAGTACTTC
CDR3aa: CASSLRGGADEQYF

abundance: -
len: 15
v_gene: TRBV27
d_gene: -
j_gene: TRBJ1-4
CDR3nt: TGTGCCAGCAGTCCCTTGGGGGGGGGCAATGAAAAACTGTTTTTT
CDR3aa: CASSPLGGGNEKLFF

abundance: -
len: 13
v_gene: TRBV7-2
d_gene: -
j_gene: TRBJ2-5
CDR3nt: TGTGCCAGCAGCTTAGACGGGTTGGAGACCCAGTACTTC
CDR3aa: CASSLDGLETQYF

abundance: -
len: 15
v_gene: TRBV24-1
d_gene: TRBD1
j_gene: TRBJ1-2
CDR3nt: TGTGCCACCAGTGATCGGACAGGGGGCTTGGAGGGCTACACCTTC
CDR3aa: CATSDRTGGLEGYTF

abundance: -
len: 14
v_gene: TRBV30
d_gene: -
j_gene: TRBJ1-5
CDR3nt: TGTGCCTGCTCTCCAACAGGGACGAATCAGCCCCAGCATTTT
CDR3aa: CACSPTGTNQPQHF

abundance: -
len: 21
v_gene: TRBV3-1/TRBV3-2
d_gene: TRBD2
j_gene: TRBJ2-7
CDR3nt: TGTGCCAGCAGCCAAAGAAGTGGCGATTTTCTGTCGGGACTAGCGGGGAGGGAGCAGTACTTC
CDR3aa: CASSQRSGDFLSGLAGREQYF

abundance: -
len: 13
v_gene: TRBV18
d_gene: -
j_gene: TRBJ1-2
CDR3nt: TGTGCCAGCTCTCCCGGGACATACTATGGCTACACCTTC
CDR3aa: CASSPGTYYGYTF

abundance: -
len: 14
v_gene: TRBV6-1
d_gene: -
j_gene: TRBJ1-2
CDR3nt: TGTGCCAGCAGCGAAGACAGGACTACCTATGGCTACACCTTC
CDR3aa: CASSEDRTTYGYTF

abundance: -
len: 14
v_gene: TRBV19
d_gene: -
j_gene: TRBJ2-1
CDR3nt: TGTGCCAGTCGGTCCCGGGGGAACAACAATGAGCAGTTCTTC
CDR3aa: CASRSRGNNNEQFF

abundance: once
len: 14
v_gene: TRBV3-1/TRBV3-2
d_gene: TRBD2
j_gene: TRBJ2-5
CDR3nt: TGTGCCAGCAGCCAAGATGTTAGCGGGGAGACCCAGTACTTC
CDR3aa: CASSQDVSGETQYF

abundance: -
len: 14
v_gene: TRBV2
d_gene: TRBD1
j_gene: TRBJ1-1
CDR3nt: TGTGCCAGCAGTCCCAGGGGGCAAGGGACTGAAGCTTTCTTT
CDR3aa: CASSPRGQGTEAFF

abundance: -
len: 12
v_gene: TRBV6-5
d_gene: -
j_gene: TRBJ1-2
CDR3nt: TGTGCCAGCAGTAGCGGGCGCTATGGCTACACCTTC
CDR3aa: CASSSGRYGYTF

abundance: -
len: 17
v_gene: TRBV27
d_gene: -
j_gene: TRBJ2-2
CDR3nt: TGTGCCAGCAGTTTACGTGGGCATAGGGGCGGCGCCGGGGAGCTGTTTTTT
CDR3aa: CASSLRGHRGGAGELFF

abundance: -
len: 14
v_gene: TRBV2
d_gene: TRBD1
j_gene: TRBJ1-1
CDR3nt: TGTGCCAGCACCTGGACAGGGGGCGTCAGTGAAGCTTTCTTT
CDR3aa: CASTWTGGVSEAFF

abundance: -
len: 17
v_gene: TRBV7-2
d_gene: TRBD2
j_gene: TRBJ2-3
CDR3nt: TGTGCCAGCAGCTTAGGCTCCCTAGCGGGAAGGACAGATACGCAGTATTTT
CDR3aa: CASSLGSLAGRTDTQYF

abundance: -
len: 17
v_gene: TRBV19
d_gene: TRBD1
j_gene: TRBJ1-5
CDR3nt: TGTGCCAGCCTGTTCGGGGGGGACAGCTTTCACAATCAGCCCCAGCATTTT
CDR3aa: CASLFGGDSFHNQPQHF

abundance: -
len: 14
v_gene: TRBV14
d_gene: TRBD1
j_gene: TRBJ1-5
CDR3nt: TGTGCCAGCAGCCTAGGGACAGGGAACCAGCCCCAGCATTTT
CDR3aa: CASSLGTGNQPQHF

abundance: -
len: 15
v_gene: TRBV6-6
d_gene: TRBD1
j_gene: TRBJ1-4
CDR3nt: TGTGCCAGCAGTTACGGACAGGGGGCGGATGAAAAACTGTTTTTT
CDR3aa: CASSYGQGADEKLFF

abundance: once
len: 16
v_gene: TRBV14
d_gene: TRBD2
j_gene: TRBJ2-1
CDR3nt: TGTGCCAGCAGTTCAAGGACCAGCGGGACCTACAATGAGCAGTTCTTC
CDR3aa: CASSSRTSGTYNEQFF

abundance: once
len: 14
v_gene: TRBV5-4
d_gene: TRBD2
j_gene: TRBJ2-1
CDR3nt: TGTGCCAGCAGTACGGGGGGGCGAAACAATGAGCAGTTCTTC
CDR3aa: CASSTGGRNNEQFF

abundance: -
len: 14
v_gene: TRBV3-1/TRBV3-2
d_gene: -
j_gene: TRBJ1-6
CDR3nt: TGTGCCAGCAGCCAAGTTAGCCGGGATTCACCCCTCCACTTT
CDR3aa: CASSQVSRDSPLHF

abundance: -
len: 15
v_gene: TRBV19
d_gene: -
j_gene: TRBJ2-5
CDR3nt: TGTGCCAGTAGTATTCGGAACAGGCGTCAAGAGACCCAGTACTTC
CDR3aa: CASSIRNRRQETQYF

abundance: -
len: 14
v_gene: TRBV2
d_gene: TRBD1
j_gene: TRBJ1-5
CDR3nt: TGTGCCAGCACCCACGGACAGGGCAATCAGCCCCAGCATTTT
CDR3aa: CASTHGQGNQPQHF

abundance: -
len: 15
v_gene: TRBV18
d_gene: -
j_gene: TRBJ2-5
CDR3nt: TGTGCCAGCTCACCATGGGCTAGCGCTCAAGAGACCCAGTACTTC
CDR3aa: CASSPWASAQETQYF

abundance: -
len: 17
v_gene: TRBV7-2
d_gene: TRBD2
j_gene: TRBJ2-1
CDR3nt: TGTGCCAGCAGCTTAGCGAGCGGGGGGGCACCCTACAATGAGCAGTTCTTC
CDR3aa: CASSLASGGAPYNEQFF

abundance: -
len: 16
v_gene: TRBV19
d_gene: -
j_gene: TRBJ1-5
CDR3nt: TGTGCCAGTAGCTTCGCGGGGTTTAATAGCAATCAGCCCCAGCATTTT
CDR3aa: CASSFAGFNSNQPQHF